The 28 T cell receptor beta chains listed next were all sequenced from one sample in a study of cytomegalovirus exposure and HLA in healthy donors. Both 60 Vbeta primers and 13 Jbeta primers went into the PCR. Profiled with immunoSEQ multiplex PCR; TCRdb holds only in-frame clones, not every one. The table lists approximately 85,000 clones, 80% of them singletons. The sequencing sample was made of PBMCs. These TCRs come from a woman aged 45-59 years in good health and CMV-seropositive.

This chain joins TRBV5-1 and TRBJ2-2; 8 bases line up with TRBD2. Germline V gene data show CDR1 as SGHRS and CDR2 as YFSETQ. The CDR3 extends over 16 amino acids. The ends lost 4 bases at V and 0 bases at J; junction bases unmatched: 5. CDR3 coding DNA: TGCGCCAGCAGCCTAAGCGGGAGCGCGAACACCGGGGAGCTGTTTTTT. Translation: CASSLSGSANTGELFF.

As to this clone: The junction departs from germline at one end; a sequencing error may be responsible. Distinct nucleotide sequences in the sample also encode this CDR3. This sequence joins TRBV7-9 and TRBJ2-7; maybe TRBD2 (5 bases). The CDR3 totals 12 residues. Germline V gives CDR1 SEHNR, CDR2 FQNEAQ (reference sequence). CDR3 coding DNA: TGTTCCAGCAGCTTAGACTATAGGGAGCAGTACTTC. This sequence encodes CSSSLDYREQYF.

The chain links TRBV5-1 to TRBJ2-3; the D gene is possibly TRBD1 (7 bases). CDR3 length: 15 residues. Between the trimmed V and J ends, which lost 5 bases and 6 bases, there was a span of 19 bases. Germline values: CDR1 SGHRS, CDR2 YFSETQ. CDR3 protein: CASRLGPQGGDTQYF. DNA for the CDR3: TGCGCCAGCAGACTGGGCCCCCAGGGGGGCGATACGCAGTATTTT.

The chain uses TRBV7-9 and TRBJ1-2; D perhaps matches TRBD1 (6 bases). Trimming removed 5 bases from V and 8 bases from J, with 12 bases in between. There are 12 residues in the CDR3. From germline, CDR1 is SEHNR and CDR2 FQNEAQ (reference sequence). CDR3 residues: CASSNTGSGYTF. The CDR3 DNA sequence: TGTGCCAGCAGCAACACAGGGAGCGGCTACACCTTC. Filled out from reference TRBV7-9 and TRBJ1-2, the complete variable domain reads DTGVSQNPRHKITKRGQNVTFRCDPISEHNRLYWYRQTLGQGPEFLTYFQNEAQLEKSRLLSDRFSAERPKGSFSTLEIQRTEQGDSAMYLCASSNTGSGYTFGSGTRLTVV.

This clone was seen a few times. The V gene is TRBV5-1, the J gene TRBJ2-5; 8 positions agree with TRBD1. The V gene's germline CDR1 is SGHRS and CDR2 YFSETQ. The ends lost 4 bases at V and 2 bases at J; junction bases unmatched: 7. The CDR3 contains 15 residues. CDR3 loop: CASSLGQGPQETQYF. In nucleotides, the CDR3 is TGCGCCAGCAGCCTAGGACAGGGACCTCAAGAGACCCAGTACTTC.

The chain uses TRBV6-1 and TRBJ2-3; D may be TRBD2 (7 bases). Trimming shortened V by 6 bases and J by 0 bases, and 10 bases separated the two germline ends. Germline-derived CDR1 and CDR2 are MNHNS and SASEGT. The CDR3 has 14 amino acids. The CDR3 DNA reads as TGTGCCAGCAGGAGGGGGGGGAGCACAGATACGCAGTATTTT. It codes for CASRRGGSTDTQYF.

This chain connects TRBV19 to TRBJ1-2; D is perhaps TRBD1 (6 bases). The CDR3 is made up of 13 amino acids. The germline gives CDR1 LNHDA, CDR2 SQIVND (reference sequence). Deletions cut 5 bases from V and 8 bases from J, with 15 bases between. The CDR3 loop reads CASSGTSRFGYTF. The CDR3 coding sequence is TGTGCCAGTAGTGGGACATCGCGCTTCGGCTACACCTTC.

V and J are TRBV10-3 and TRBJ2-7, with 7 bases identical to TRBD1. Germline CDR1 is ENHRY and CDR2 is SYGVKD. The CDR3 runs 12 residues. The J segment lost 2 bases and the V segment lost 6 bases, leaving 1 base of the junction unmatched. The CDR3 DNA follows: TGTGCCATCAGGGGGACAGCCTACGAGCAGTACTTC. Protein product: CAIRGTAYEQYF.

This clone was found once. V is TRBV6-5 and J is TRBJ1-2, with TRBD1 matching 8 bases. Germline assignment: CDR1 MNHEY and CDR2 SVGAGI. The CDR3 is 15 amino acids. J gave up 0 bases and V 5 bases, and 5 bases lay outside the gene matches. CDR3: CASSGQGGANYGYTF. CDR3 DNA: TGTGCCAGCAGTGGACAGGGAGGGGCTAACTATGGCTACACCTTC.

This chain uses TRBV15 with TRBJ1-1; D uncertain. The CDR3 covers 15 residues. Trimming removed 5 bases at V and 8 bases at J, with 21 bases between. The germline gives CDR1 LNHNV, CDR2 YYDKDF (reference sequence). The DNA for the CDR3 is TGTGCCACCAGCGTCCACGGGTCCCTTAAGAGGGAAGCTTTCTTT. This sequence encodes CATSVHGSLKREAFF. Filled out from reference TRBV15 and TRBJ1-1, the complete variable domain reads DAMVIQNPRYQVTQFGKPVTLSCSQTLNHNVMYWYQQKSSQAPKLLFHYYDKDFNNEADTPDNFQSRRPNTSFCFLDIRSPGLGDTAMYLCATSVHGSLKREAFFGQGTRLTVV.

The chain employs TRBV12-5 and TRBJ2-7, with TRBD1 identical over 8 bases. After removal of 7 bases from V and 6 bases from J, the junction contained 8 bases not matched to a gene. Germline values: CDR1 LGHNT, CDR2 FRNRAP. The CDR3 contains 13 residues. DNA of the CDR3: TGTGCTAGTGCTTCCGGGACAGGTTCCGAGCAGTACTTC. Translating gives CASASGTGSEQYF. Full variable domain (missing parts from reference TRBV12-5 and TRBJ2-7): DARVTQTPRHKVTEMGQEVTMRCQPILGHNTVFWYRQTMMQGLELLAYFRNRAPLDDSGMPKDRFSAEMPDATLATLKIQPSEPRDSAVYFCASASGTGSEQYFGPGTRLTVT.

This clone is a singleton in its sample. CDR3 DNA sequence: TGTGCCAGCAGTTACTCGCAGCAGCCCCAGCATTTT. Amino acid sequence: CASSYSQQPQHF. The chain employs TRBV6-6 and TRBJ1-5, with D unclear. Germline CDR1 MNHNY, CDR2 SVGAGI (reference sequence). Trimming pared 0 bases from V and 7 bases from J, leaving 4 bases between. This CDR3 spans 12 amino acids.

This clone has a handful of counts. In DNA, the CDR3 is TGTGCCAGCTGCCGAGACAAGTACGGGGAGCTGTTTTTT. Translation gives CASCRDKYGELFF. V and J are TRBV25-1 and TRBJ2-2; D remains ambiguous. V lost 8 bases, J lost 7 bases, and 14 bases lay in between. Germline V gene sequence: CDR1 MGHDK, CDR2 SYGVNS. This CDR3 has 13 residues.

V and J are TRBV20-1 and TRBJ2-1; D gene ambiguous. The ends were cut back, 6 bases at V and 5 bases at J, with 8 bases in the middle. The CDR3 covers 11 residues. Per the germline V gene, CDR1 is DFQATT and CDR2 is SNEGSKA (reference sequence). CDR3 region: CSADWDNEQFF. CDR3 nucleotides: TGCAGTGCAGACTGGGACAATGAGCAGTTCTTC.

The chain uses TRBV7-3 and TRBJ2-1, with TRBD2 matching over 8 bases. The junction had 2 bases not matched to a gene; V was cut back by 4 bases and J by 0 bases. Germline-derived CDR1 and CDR2 are SGHTA and FQGTGA. The CDR3 has 15 amino acids. CDR3 coding DNA: TGTGCCAGCAGCTCCGGGACTAGCTCCTACAATGAGCAGTTCTTC. Translation: CASSSGTSSYNEQFF.

This chain connects TRBV6-1 to TRBJ2-3; D perhaps matches TRBD2 (5 bases). Trimming left V 4 bases short and J 3 bases short, with 8 bases between. The CDR3 consists of 13 residues. Looked up from germline, CDR1 is MNHNS and CDR2 is SASEGT. This CDR3 reads CASSGRTTDTQYF. The CDR3 nucleotides are TGTGCCAGCAGTGGACGGACTACAGATACGCAGTATTTT.

The CDR3 DNA reads TGTGCCAGTACTCAGGGTACCGGGGGCTACACCTTC. Its translation is CASTQGTGGYTF. The chain recombines TRBV19 with TRBJ1-2; D is perhaps TRBD1 (5 bases). The V gene's germline CDR1 is LNHDA and CDR2 SQIVND (reference sequence). The CDR3 is 12 amino acids. The V gene lost 7 bases and the J gene lost 8 bases, with 14 bases spanning the gap.

The J gene is TRBJ1-6, the V gene TRBV6-5; D remains ambiguous. Trimming took 2 bases from V and 9 from J, leaving 8 bases between them. CDR3 size: 13 residues. Germline assignment: CDR1 MNHEY and CDR2 SVGAGI. The CDR3 DNA reads as TGTGCCAGCAGTTACCCCGGTTCTTCACCCCTCCACTTT. This codes for CASSYPGSSPLHF.

This rearrangement joins TRBV4-1 to TRBJ1-3; D remains ambiguous. V shed 0 bases and J shed 3 bases, with 9 bases lying between them. Germline CDR1 is MGHRA and CDR2 is YSYEKL. The CDR3 is 15 amino acids. The CDR3 here is CASSQDRFFGNTIYF. The CDR3 nucleotides read TGCGCCAGCAGCCAAGACAGGTTCTTTGGAAACACCATATATTTT.

This clone was detected only a few times. V and J are TRBV6-1 and TRBJ2-3; a weak D match, TRBD2 (5 bases). The CDR3 loop spans 15 amino acids. Germline-derived CDR1 and CDR2 are MNHNS and SASEGT. V dropped 2 bases and J dropped 1 base, with 10 bases sitting between them. The CDR3 sequence: CASSEWRSGTDTQYF. The DNA for the CDR3 is TGTGCCAGCAGTGAATGGAGGTCGGGCACAGATACGCAGTATTTT.

In its sample, this clone was seen a few times. V and J are TRBV1 and TRBJ2-7; whether TRBD2, the table's D call, matches the DNA was not checked. TRBV1 is a documented pseudogene. The CDR3 sequence is 15 residues long. The DNA of the CDR3 is TGCACCAGCAGCCTAGCACTAGCGGGAGCCTACGAGCAGTACGTC. Translated, it gives CTSSLALAGAYEQYV.

This chain uses TRBV25-1 with TRBJ2-2; 8 positions match TRBD2. J gave up 6 bases and V 5 bases, and 11 bases lay outside the gene matches. The germline CDR1 and CDR2 sequences are MGHDK and SYGVNS. CDR3 length: 16 amino acids. Here the CDR3 DNA reads TGTGCCAGCAGTCCCCGGGGGGGCCCGTTGGCCGGGGAGCTGTTTTTT. It translates to CASSPRGGPLAGELFF.

The rearrangement links TRBV2 to TRBJ1-3; TRBD1 agrees at 9 bases. V was pared by 7 bases and J by 0 bases, with 10 bases of the junction left unmatched. The CDR3 has 17 amino acids. The germline CDR1 and CDR2 sequences are SNHLY and FYNNEI. The CDR3 reads CASIHRGRGVSGNTIYF. The CDR3 DNA is TGTGCCAGCATACACAGGGGGCGCGGGGTCTCTGGAAACACCATATATTTT.

This chain connects TRBV7-9 to TRBJ2-7; 11 positions match TRBD2. Germline values: CDR1 SEHNR, CDR2 FQNEAQ (reference sequence). The CDR3 length is 14 residues. V shed 5 bases and J 6 bases; nucleotides not matched to a gene: 6. In DNA, the CDR3 is TGTGCCAGCAGCGATCCGGGACTAGCGGTCGAGCAGTACTTC. Translating it yields CASSDPGLAVEQYF.

This clone was seen only a few times. The V and J genes are TRBV6-6 and TRBJ2-3, with a possible D match to TRBD2 (6 bases). The CDR3 loop spans 15 amino acids. The germline V gene has CDR1 MNHNY and CDR2 SVGAGI (reference sequence). V was shortened by 6 bases and J by 7 bases, with 20 bases between the two germline ends. The CDR3 sequence: CASSTGLPLPNTQYF. The CDR3 nucleotides read TGTGCCAGCAGCACGGGACTCCCTCTTCCAAATACGCAGTATTTT.

Points on this clone: At one end the junction does not follow the germline gene, possibly because of a read error. In DNA, the CDR3 is TGTGCTAGCAGTGAACTAGCGGGAGCCGAGACCCAGTACTTC. Its translation is CASSELAGAETQYF. The V and J genes are TRBV7-7 and TRBJ2-5, with 11 bases fitting TRBD2. Germline V gives CDR1 SSHAT, CDR2 FNYEAQ (reference sequence). The CDR3 is 14 amino acids.

The V and J genes are TRBV18 and TRBJ1-1; D is possibly TRBD1 (6 bases). Trimming removed 6 bases from V and 1 base from J, with 12 bases in between. Germline CDR1 reads KGHSH; CDR2 reads LQKENI. The CDR3 extends over 14 amino acids. Here the CDR3 DNA reads TGTGCCAGCTCCCCGACAGGACCGAACACTGAAGCTTTCTTT. It translates to CASSPTGPNTEAFF. Looking up the rest from reference TRBV18 and TRBJ1-1 gives the full variable domain: NAGVMQNPRHLVRRRGQEARLRCSPMKGHSHVYWYRQLPEEGLKFMVYLQKENIIDESGMPKERFSAEFPKEGPSILRIQQVVRGDSAAYFCASSPTGPNTEAFFGQGTRLTVV.

Only one count was recorded for this clone. The chain links TRBV10-3 to TRBJ1-2; TRBD1 agrees at 8 bases. CDR1 and CDR2 (germline): ENHRY, SYGVKD. Trimming removed 0 bases from V and 8 bases from J; junction bases left unmatched: 8. This CDR3 spans 15 amino acids. The CDR3 coding sequence is TGTGCCATCAGTGAGTCCCTGGACAGGGCGGACGGCTACACCTTC. It codes for CAISESLDRADGYTF.